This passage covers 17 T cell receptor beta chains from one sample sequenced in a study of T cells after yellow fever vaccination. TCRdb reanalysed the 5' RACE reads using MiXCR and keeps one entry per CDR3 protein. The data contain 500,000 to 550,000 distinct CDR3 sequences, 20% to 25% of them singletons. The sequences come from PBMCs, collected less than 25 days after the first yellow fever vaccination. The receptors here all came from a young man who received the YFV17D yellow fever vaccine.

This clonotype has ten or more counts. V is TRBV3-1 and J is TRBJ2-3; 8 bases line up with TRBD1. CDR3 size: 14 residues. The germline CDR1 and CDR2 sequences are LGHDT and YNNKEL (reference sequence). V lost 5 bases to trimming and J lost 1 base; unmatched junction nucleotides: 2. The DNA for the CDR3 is TGTGCCAGCAGCAGGGACAGGCGCACAGATACGCAGTATTTT. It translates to CASSRDRRTDTQYF.

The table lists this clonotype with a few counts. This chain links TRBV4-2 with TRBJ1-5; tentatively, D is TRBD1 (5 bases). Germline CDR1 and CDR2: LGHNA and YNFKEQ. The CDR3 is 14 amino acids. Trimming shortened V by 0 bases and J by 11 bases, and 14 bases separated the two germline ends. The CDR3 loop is CASSQDWGGITQHF. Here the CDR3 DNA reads TGTGCCAGCAGCCAAGACTGGGGGGGAATCACCCAGCATTTT.

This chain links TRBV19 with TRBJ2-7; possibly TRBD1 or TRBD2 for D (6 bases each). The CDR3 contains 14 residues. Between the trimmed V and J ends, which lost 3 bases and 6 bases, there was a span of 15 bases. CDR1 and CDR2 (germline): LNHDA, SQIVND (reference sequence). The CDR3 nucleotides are TGTGCCAGTAGTATCGGGGGACACACTTCCGAGCAGTACGTC. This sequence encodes CASSIGGHTSEQYV.

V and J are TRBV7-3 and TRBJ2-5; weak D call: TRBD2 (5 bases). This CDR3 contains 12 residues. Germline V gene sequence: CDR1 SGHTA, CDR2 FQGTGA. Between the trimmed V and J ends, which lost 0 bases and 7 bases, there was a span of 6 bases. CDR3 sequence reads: CASSLTAGTQYF. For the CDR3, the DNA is TGTGCCAGCAGCTTAACGGCGGGGACCCAGTACTTC.

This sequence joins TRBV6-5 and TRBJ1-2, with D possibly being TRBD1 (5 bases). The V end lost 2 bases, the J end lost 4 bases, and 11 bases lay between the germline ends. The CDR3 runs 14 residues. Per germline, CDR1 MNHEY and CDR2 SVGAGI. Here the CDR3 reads CASSYGQGVYGYTF. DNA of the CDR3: TGTGCCAGCAGTTACGGGCAGGGCGTCTATGGCTACACCTTC.

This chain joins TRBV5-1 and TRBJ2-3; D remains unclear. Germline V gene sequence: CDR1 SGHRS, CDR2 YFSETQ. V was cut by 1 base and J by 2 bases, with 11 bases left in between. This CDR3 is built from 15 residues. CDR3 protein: CASSLSWGSTDTQYF. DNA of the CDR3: TGCGCCAGCAGCTTGAGTTGGGGTTCCACAGATACGCAGTATTTT.

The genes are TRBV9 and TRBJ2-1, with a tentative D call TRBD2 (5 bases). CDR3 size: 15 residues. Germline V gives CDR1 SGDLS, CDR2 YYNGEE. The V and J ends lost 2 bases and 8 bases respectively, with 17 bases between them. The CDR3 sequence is CASSVSASPVYEQFF. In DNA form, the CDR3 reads TGTGCCAGCAGCGTTTCTGCTAGCCCGGTATATGAGCAGTTCTTC.

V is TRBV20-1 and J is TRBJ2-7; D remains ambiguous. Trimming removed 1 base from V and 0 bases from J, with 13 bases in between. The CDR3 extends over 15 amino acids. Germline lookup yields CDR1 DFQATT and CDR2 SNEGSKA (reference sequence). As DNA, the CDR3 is TGCAGTGCTAGAGCCCCGCCGGCCGACTCCTACGAGCAGTACTTC. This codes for CSARAPPADSYEQYF.

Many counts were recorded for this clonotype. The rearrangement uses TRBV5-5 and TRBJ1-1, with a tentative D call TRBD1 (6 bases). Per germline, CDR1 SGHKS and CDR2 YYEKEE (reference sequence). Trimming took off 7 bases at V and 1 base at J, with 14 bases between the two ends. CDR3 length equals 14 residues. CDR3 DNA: TGTGCCAGCGAGTGGACAGCCCAGAACACTGAAGCTTTCTTT. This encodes CASEWTAQNTEAFF.

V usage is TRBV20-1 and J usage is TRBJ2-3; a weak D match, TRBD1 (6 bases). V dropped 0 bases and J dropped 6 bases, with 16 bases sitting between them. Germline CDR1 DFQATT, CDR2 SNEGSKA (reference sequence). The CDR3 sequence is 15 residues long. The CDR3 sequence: CSARDPGTGTDTQYF. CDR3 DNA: TGCAGTGCTAGAGATCCGGGAACAGGGACGGATACGCAGTATTTT.

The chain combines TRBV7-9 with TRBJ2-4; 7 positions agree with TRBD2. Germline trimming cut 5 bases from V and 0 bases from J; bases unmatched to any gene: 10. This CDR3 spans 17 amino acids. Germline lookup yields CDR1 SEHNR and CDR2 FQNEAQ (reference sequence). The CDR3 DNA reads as TGTGCCAGCAGCCACCTGGGGGGGACGGGAGCCAAAAACATTCAGTACTTC. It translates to CASSHLGGTGAKNIQYF.

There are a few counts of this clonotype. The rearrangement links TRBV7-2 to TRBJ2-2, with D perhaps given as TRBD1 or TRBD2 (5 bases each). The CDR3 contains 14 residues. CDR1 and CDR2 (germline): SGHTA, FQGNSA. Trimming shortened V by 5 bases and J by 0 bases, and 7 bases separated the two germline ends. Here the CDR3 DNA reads TGTGCCAGCAGCCGGGACGCGAACACCGGGGAGCTGTTTTTT. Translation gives CASSRDANTGELFF.

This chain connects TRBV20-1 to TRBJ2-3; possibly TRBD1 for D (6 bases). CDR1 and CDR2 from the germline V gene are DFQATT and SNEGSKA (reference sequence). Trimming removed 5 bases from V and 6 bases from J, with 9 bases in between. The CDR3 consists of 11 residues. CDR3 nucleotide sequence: TGCAGTGCTGCCACAGGGGATACGCAGTATTTT. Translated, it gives CSAATGDTQYF.

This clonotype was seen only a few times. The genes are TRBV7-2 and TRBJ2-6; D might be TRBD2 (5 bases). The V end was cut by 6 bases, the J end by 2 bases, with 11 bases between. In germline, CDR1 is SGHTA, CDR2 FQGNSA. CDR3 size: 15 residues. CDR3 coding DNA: TGTGCCAGCAGTTCGCCGACTACTGGGGCCAACGTCCTGACTTTC. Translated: CASSSPTTGANVLTF.

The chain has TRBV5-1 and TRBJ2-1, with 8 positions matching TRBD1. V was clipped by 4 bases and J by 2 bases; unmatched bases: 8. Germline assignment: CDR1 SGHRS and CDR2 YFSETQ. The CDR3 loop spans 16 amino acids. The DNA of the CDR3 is TGCGCCAGCAGCGCTCTGACAGGGGTCCCCTACAATGAGCAGTTCTTC. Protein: CASSALTGVPYNEQFF.

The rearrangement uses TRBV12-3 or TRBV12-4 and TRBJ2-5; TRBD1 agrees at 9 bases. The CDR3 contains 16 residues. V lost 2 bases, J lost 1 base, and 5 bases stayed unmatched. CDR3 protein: CASSLLPGQGQETQYF. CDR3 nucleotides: TGTGCCAGCAGTTTACTTCCGGGACAGGGCCAAGAGACCCAGTACTTC.

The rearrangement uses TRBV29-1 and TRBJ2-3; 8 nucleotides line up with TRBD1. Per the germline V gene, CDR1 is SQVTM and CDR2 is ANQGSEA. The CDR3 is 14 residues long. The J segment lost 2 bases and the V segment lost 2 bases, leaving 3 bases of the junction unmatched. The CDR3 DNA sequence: TGCAGCGTTGAACTGGACAGGGTCACAGATACGCAGTATTTT. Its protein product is CSVELDRVTDTQYF.